This TCR beta chain was profiled in a study of blood T cells in healthy people across ages. Study in general: Template switching recovered approximately one barcoded beta molecule for every two T cells.

As for this clonotype: The target antigen is unknown.

With a J-beta primer mix and a sample-barcoded 5' primer, a second PCR ran roughly 6 to 11 cycles. MiXCR, applied by TCRdb to the 5' RACE reads, yields one record per CDR3 protein. The sample records around 800,000 distinct CDR3 sequences, around 68% being singletons. This CDR3 spans 16 amino acids. The germline CDR1 and CDR2 sequences are SGHTA and FQGNSA. V dropped 1 base and J dropped 0 bases, with 9 bases sitting between them. Study-level results: A roughly linear age-dependent decrease characterized TCR beta diversity per million T cells.

Russia was home to the donors, healthy Caucasian individuals aged about 6 to 90. Each donor supplied ten milliliters of peripheral blood. The rearrangement joins TRBV7-2 to TRBJ2-2; a possible D gene is TRBD1 (5 bases). Sequencing input: blood. This receptor was taken from a man aged 25-45 years in good health. The CDR3 reads CASSLGGQANTGELFF. The CDR3 region has the DNA TGTGCCAGCAGCTTAGGGGGCCAGGCGAACACCGGGGAGCTGTTTTTT.